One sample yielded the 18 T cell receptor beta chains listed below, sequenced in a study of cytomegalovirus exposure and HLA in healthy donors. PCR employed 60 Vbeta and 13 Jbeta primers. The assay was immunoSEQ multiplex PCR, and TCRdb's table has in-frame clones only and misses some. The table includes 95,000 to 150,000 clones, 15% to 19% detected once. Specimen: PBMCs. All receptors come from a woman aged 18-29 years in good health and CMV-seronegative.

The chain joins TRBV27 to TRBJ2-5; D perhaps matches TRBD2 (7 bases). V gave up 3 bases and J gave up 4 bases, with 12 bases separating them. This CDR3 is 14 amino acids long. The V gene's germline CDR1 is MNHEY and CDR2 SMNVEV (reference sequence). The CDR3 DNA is TGTGCCAGCAGTTTCATAGGGGGGGGAGAGACCCAGTACTTC. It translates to CASSFIGGGETQYF.

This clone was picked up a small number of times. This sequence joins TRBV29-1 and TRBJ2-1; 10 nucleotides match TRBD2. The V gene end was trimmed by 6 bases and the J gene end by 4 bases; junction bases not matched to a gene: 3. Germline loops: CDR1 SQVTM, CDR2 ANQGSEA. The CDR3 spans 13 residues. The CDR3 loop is CSVTSGNYNEQFF. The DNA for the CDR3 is TGCAGCGTCACTAGCGGGAATTACAATGAGCAGTTCTTC.

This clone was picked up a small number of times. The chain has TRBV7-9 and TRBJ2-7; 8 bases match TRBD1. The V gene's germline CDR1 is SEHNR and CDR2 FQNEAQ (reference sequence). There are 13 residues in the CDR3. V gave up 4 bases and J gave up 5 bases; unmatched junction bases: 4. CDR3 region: CASSSGTGNEQYF. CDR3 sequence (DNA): TGTGCCAGCAGCTCCGGGACAGGCAACGAGCAGTACTTC.

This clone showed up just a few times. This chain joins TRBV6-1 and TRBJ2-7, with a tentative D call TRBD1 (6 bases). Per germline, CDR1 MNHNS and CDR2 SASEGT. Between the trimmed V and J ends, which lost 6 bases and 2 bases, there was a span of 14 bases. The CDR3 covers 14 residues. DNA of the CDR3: TGTGCCAGCAGGGCGGACAGAAACCCCTACGAGCAGTACTTC. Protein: CASRADRNPYEQYF.

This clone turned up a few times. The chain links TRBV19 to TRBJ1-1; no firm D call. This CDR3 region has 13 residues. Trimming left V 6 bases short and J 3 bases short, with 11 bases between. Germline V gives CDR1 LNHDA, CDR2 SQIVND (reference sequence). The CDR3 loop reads CASSVSPDTEAFF. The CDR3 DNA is TGTGCCAGTAGCGTCTCCCCGGACACTGAAGCTTTCTTT.

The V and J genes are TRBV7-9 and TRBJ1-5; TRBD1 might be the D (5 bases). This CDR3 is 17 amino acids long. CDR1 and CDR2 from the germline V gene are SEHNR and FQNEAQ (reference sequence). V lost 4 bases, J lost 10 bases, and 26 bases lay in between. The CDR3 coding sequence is TGTGCCAGCAGCTCCTACGGGGGGACGGCTGTTCTGTACCCCCAGCATTTT. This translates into CASSSYGGTAVLYPQHF.

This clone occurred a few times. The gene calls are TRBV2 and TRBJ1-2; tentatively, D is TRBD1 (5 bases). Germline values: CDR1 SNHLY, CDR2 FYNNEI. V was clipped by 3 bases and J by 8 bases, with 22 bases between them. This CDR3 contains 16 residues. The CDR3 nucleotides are TGTGCCAGCAGTGAGATAGGGGCTTTCTCCTCTATAGGCTACACCTTC. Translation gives CASSEIGAFSSIGYTF.

The CDR3 reads CATSVRGGEPYEQYF. The CDR3 DNA sequence: TGTGCCACCAGCGTCAGGGGTGGGGAGCCCTACGAGCAGTACTTC. The chain uses TRBV15 and TRBJ2-5, with a possible D match to TRBD1 (6 bases). The closer fit of TRBJ2-7 to the DNA end suggests the J call may be wrong. This CDR3 comprises 15 residues. Germline V gives CDR1 LNHNV, CDR2 YYDKDF (reference sequence).

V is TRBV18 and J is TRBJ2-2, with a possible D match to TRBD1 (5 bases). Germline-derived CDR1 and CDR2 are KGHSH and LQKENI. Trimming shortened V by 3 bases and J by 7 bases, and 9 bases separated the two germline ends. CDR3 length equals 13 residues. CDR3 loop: CASSPGQYGELFF. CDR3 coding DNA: TGTGCCAGCTCACCGGGGCAGTACGGGGAGCTGTTTTTT.

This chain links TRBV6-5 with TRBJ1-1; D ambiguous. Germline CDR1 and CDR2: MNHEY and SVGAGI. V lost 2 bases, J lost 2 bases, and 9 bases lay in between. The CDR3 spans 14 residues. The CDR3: CASSYEELNTEAFF. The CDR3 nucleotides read TGTGCCAGCAGTTACGAAGAGCTAAACACTGAAGCTTTCTTT.

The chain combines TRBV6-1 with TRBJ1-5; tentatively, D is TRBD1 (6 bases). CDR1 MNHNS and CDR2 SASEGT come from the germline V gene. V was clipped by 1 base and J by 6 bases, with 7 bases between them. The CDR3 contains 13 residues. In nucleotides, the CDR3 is TGTGCCAGCAGTGAAGAGGGGGTTCAGCCCCAGCATTTT. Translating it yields CASSEEGVQPQHF.

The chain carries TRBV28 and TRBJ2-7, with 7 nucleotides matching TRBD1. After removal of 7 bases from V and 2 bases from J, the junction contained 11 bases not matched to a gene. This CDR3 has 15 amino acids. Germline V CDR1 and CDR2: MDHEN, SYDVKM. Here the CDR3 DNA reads TGTGCCAGCAACCCCACCGGGACAGCCACCTACGAGCAGTACTTC. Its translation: CASNPTGTATYEQYF.

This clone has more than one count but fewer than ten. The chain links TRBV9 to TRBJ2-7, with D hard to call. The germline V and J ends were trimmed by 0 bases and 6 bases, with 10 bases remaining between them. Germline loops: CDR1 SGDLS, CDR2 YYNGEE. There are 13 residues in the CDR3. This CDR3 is CASSVDWLGEQYF. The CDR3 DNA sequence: TGTGCCAGCAGCGTAGATTGGCTTGGCGAGCAGTACTTC. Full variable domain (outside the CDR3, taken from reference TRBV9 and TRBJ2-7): DSGVTQTPKHLITATGQRVTLRCSPRSGDLSVYWYQQSLDQGLQFLIQYYNGEERAKGNILERFSAQQFPDLHSELNLSSLELGDSALYFCASSVDWLGEQYFGPGTRLTVT.

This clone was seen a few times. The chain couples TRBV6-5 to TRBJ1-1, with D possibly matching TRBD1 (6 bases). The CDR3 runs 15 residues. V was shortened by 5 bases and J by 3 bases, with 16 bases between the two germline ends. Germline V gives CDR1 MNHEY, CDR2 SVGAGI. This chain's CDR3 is CASSPDSEGDTEAFF. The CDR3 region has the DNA TGTGCCAGCAGTCCGGACAGCGAGGGAGACACTGAAGCTTTCTTT.

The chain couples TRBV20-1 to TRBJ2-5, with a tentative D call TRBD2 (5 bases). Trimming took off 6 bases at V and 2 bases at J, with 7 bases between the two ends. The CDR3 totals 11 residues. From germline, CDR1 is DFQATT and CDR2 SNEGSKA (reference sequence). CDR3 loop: CSALAQETQYF. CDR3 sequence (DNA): TGCAGTGCATTAGCGCAAGAGACCCAGTACTTC.

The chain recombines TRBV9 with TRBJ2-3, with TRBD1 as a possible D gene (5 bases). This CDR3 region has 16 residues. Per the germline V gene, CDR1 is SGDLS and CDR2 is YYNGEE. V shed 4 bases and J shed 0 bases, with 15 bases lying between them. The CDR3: CASSHDRASSTDTQYF. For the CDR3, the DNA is TGTGCCAGCAGCCACGACAGAGCCTCTAGCACAGATACGCAGTATTTT.

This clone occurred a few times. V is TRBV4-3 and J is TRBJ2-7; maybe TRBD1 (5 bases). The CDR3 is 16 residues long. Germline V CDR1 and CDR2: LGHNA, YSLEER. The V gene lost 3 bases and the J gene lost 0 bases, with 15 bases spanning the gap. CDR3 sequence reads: CASSHWGFLPSYEQYF. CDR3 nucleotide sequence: TGCGCCAGCAGCCATTGGGGCTTTTTGCCCTCCTACGAGCAGTACTTC.

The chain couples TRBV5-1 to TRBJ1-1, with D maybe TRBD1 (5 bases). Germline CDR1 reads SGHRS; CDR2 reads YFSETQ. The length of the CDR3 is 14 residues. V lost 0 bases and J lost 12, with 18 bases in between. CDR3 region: CASSLVPGELASFF. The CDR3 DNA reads TGCGCCAGCAGCTTGGTCCCGGGGGAACTCGCATCTTTCTTT. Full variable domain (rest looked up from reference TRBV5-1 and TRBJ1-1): KAGVTQTPRYLIKTRGQQVTLSCSPISGHRSVSWYQQTPGQGLQFLFEYFSETQRNKGNFPGRFSGRQFSNSRSEMNVSTLELGDSALYLCASSLVPGELASFFGQGTRLTVV.